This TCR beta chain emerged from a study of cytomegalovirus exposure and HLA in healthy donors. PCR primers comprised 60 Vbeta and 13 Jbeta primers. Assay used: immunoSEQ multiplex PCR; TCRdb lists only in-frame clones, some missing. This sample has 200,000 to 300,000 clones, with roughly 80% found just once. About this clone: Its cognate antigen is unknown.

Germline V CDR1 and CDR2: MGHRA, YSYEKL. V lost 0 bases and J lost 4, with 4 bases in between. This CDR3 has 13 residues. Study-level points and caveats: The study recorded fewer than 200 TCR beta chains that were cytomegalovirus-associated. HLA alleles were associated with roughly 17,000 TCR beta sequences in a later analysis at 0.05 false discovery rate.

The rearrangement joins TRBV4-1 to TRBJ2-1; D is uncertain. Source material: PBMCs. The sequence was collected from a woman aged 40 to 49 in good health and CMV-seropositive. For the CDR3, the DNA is TGCGCCAGCAGCCAAGATGCGTACAATGAGCAGTTCTTC. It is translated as CASSQDAYNEQFF.